This T cell receptor (beta chain) was obtained from a study of control samples from healthy donors and cancer patients. Profiling relied on immunoSEQ multiplex PCR, and the TCRdb table lists in-frame clones only, not all of them. The sample gives 150,000 to 200,000 clones, roughly 89% of which show up once; just over 1.4% is in the top ten. Sequencing was done on a sample of blood. This receptor was identified in a woman aged 50 to 60 in good health.

As DNA, the CDR3 is TGTGCCAGCTCAGCTGACAGGGGGAAATCCTACGAGCAGTACTTC. Protein sequence: CASSADRGKSYEQYF. V gene TRBV18 combines with J gene TRBJ2-7; 9 bases align to TRBD1. V was clipped by 5 bases and J by 1 base; unmatched bases: 6. The CDR3 is 15 amino acids. Per germline, CDR1 KGHSH and CDR2 LQKENI.